The clone carrying this T cell receptor beta chain has ten or more counts. The antigen remains unidentified. Per germline, CDR1 LNHDA and CDR2 SQIVND (reference sequence). CDR3 length equals 16 residues. J lost 4 bases, V lost 8 bases, and 12 bases had no gene match. These data originate in a study of human T cells and chemical hapten exposure. The wider study: The upper back received 0.01% DPC by patch testing, with results read at 6 days.

The time point is: pre-sensitization, week 0. Treatment in this sample: therapeutic diphenylcyclopropenone sensitization with weekly scalp DPC. Study observations and caveats: DPC sensitization produced no change in TCRs with frequency above 1 in 1000.

Individual cDNA molecules each carried unique molecular identifiers attached by the library. TCRdb passed the RACE reads through MiXCR, listing each CDR3 protein once. The repertoire holds about 290,000 distinct CDR3 sequences, just under 8% seen once, with roughly 1.2% in the top ten. This specimen consisted of whole blood, obtained in connection with sensitization to the hapten diphenylcyclopropenone (DPC). The chain uses TRBV19 and TRBJ1-2, with 11 bases lining up with TRBD1. The clonotype originates from a man between 18 and 29 years old with alopecia areata. Some clones in this sample may be carry-over from other donors' samples. CDR3 DNA sequence: TGTGCCAGTGAACGCATACCCGGGACAGGGGGCTATGGCTACACCTTC. Protein sequence: CASERIPGTGGYGYTF.